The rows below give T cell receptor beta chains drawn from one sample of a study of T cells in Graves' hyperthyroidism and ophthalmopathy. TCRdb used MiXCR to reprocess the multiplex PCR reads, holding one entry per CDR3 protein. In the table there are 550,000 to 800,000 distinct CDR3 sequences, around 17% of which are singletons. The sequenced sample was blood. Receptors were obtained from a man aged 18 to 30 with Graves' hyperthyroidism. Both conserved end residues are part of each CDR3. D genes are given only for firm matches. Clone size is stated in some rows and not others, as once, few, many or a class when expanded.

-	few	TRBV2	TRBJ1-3	CASSDVRSSGNTIYF	TGTGCCAGCAGTGATGTGCGCTCCTCTGGAAACACCATATATTTT
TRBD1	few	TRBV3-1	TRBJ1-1	CASSQGWDRGYGTEAFF	TGTGCCAGCAGCCAAGGCTGGGACAGGGGCTACGGCACTGAAGCTTTCTTT
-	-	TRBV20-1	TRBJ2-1	CSARDLSRATEQFF	TGCAGTGCTAGAGATCTTAGCAGGGCTACTGAGCAGTTCTTC
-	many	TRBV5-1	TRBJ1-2	CASSFSRVANYGYTF	TGCGCCAGCAGCTTTTCCAGGGTTGCTAACTATGGCTACACCTTC
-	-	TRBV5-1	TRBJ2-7	CASRGGIYSYEQYF	TGCGCCAGCAGGGGGGGTATATACTCCTACGAGCAGTACTTC
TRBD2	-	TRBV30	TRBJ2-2	CAWSGTSVGTGELFF	TGTGCCTGGAGCGGGACTAGCGTTGGCACCGGGGAGCTGTTTTTT
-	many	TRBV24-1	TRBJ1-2	CATSDPGTEYGYTF	TGTGCCACCAGTGACCCCGGGACCGAGTATGGCTACACCTTC
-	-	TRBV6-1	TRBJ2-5	CASSHHETQYF	TGTGCCAGCAGCCACCACGAGACCCAGTACTTC
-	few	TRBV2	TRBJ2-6	CASSEAGTSRGFSGANVLTF	TGTGCCAGCAGTGAAGCAGGGACCAGCAGGGGATTCTCTGGGGCCAACGTCCTGACTTTC
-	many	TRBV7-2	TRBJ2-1	CASSLGTEYNEQFF	TGTGCCAGCAGCTTAGGGACAGAGTACAATGAGCAGTTCTTC
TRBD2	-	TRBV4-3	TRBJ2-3	CASSPGVAGGTDTQYF	TGCGCCAGCAGCCCCGGGGTAGCGGGAGGAACAGATACGCAGTATTTT
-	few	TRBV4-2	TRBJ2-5	CASSQEERSGTQYF	TGTGCCAGCAGCCAAGAAGAGCGGTCCGGGACCCAGTACTTC
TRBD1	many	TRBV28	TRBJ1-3	CASSTTGRNSGNTIYF	TGTGCCAGCAGTACGACAGGGCGTAACTCTGGAAACACCATATATTTT
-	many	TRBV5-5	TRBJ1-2	CASSYAREGYTF	TGTGCCAGCAGCTATGCTAGGGAGGGCTACACCTTC
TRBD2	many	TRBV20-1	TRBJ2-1	CSASRAGGPNEQFF	TGCAGTGCTAGCCGAGCGGGAGGGCCAAATGAGCAGTTCTTC
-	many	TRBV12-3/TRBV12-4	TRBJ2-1	CASSSVSRDNEQFF	TGTGCCAGCAGTTCCGTTAGCCGGGACAATGAGCAGTTCTTC
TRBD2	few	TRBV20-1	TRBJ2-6	CSAGGTSGDSGANVLTF	TGCAGTGCTGGGGGGACTAGCGGAGACTCTGGGGCCAACGTCCTGACTTTC
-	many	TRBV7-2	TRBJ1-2	CASSPTGLDGYTF	TGTGCCAGCAGCCCCACAGGGTTGGATGGCTACACCTTC
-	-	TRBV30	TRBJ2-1	CAWSVLSPRQFF	TGTGCCTGGAGTGTACTATCCCCGCGTCAATTCTTC
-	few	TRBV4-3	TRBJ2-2	CASSQETNPGELFF	TGCGCCAGCAGCCAAGAAACCAACCCCGGGGAGCTGTTTTTT
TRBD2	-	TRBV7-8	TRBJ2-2	CASSLRLAGDGELFF	TGTGCCAGCAGCCTACGACTAGCGGGAGACGGGGAGCTGTTTTTT
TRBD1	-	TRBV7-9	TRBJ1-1	CASSSREQGAYTEAFF	TGTGCCAGCAGCTCCCGGGAGCAGGGGGCGTACACTGAAGCTTTCTTT
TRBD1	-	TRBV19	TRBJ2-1	CASSIGDRTYNEQFF	TGTGCCAGTAGTATCGGGGACAGAACTTACAATGAGCAGTTCTTC
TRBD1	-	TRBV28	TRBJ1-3	CASQGGGENTIYF	TGTGCCAGCCAAGGAGGGGGCGAGAACACCATATATTTT
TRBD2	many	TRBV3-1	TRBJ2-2	CASSQSGLAGVTGELFF	TGTGCCAGCAGCCAATCCGGACTAGCGGGCGTCACCGGGGAGCTGTTTTTT
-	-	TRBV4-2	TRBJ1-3	CASSQGPSGNTIYF	TGTGCCAGCAGCCAAGGGCCCTCTGGAAACACCATATATTTT
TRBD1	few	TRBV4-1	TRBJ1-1	CASRMIPGQGTEAFF	TGCGCCAGCCGTATGATACCGGGACAGGGGACTGAAGCTTTCTTT
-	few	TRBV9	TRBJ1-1	CASSVGAAGMAEAFF	TGTGCCAGCAGCGTAGGGGCTGCGGGGATGGCTGAAGCTTTCTTT
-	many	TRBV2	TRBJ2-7	CASSGGRDITYYEQYF	TGTGCCAGCAGTGGGGGTCGGGACATAACCTACTACGAGCAGTACTTC
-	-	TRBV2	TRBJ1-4	CASSETTWVSTTNEKLFF	TGTGCCAGCAGTGAAACCACCTGGGTCAGCACAACTAATGAAAAACTGTTTTTT
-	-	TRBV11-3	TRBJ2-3	CASSLDWSTDTQYF	TGTGCCAGCAGCTTAGACTGGAGCACAGATACGCAGTATTTT
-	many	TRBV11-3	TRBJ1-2	CASSLDRLPIGGYTF	TGTGCCAGCAGCTTAGATCGGCTGCCTATTGGGGGCTACACCTTC
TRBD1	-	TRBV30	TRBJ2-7	CAWRVWDRRSYEQYF	TGTGCCTGGAGGGTTTGGGACAGGCGCTCCTACGAGCAGTACTTC
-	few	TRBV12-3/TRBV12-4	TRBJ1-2	CASSDGQGGVTF	TGTGCCAGCAGCGACGGGCAGGGAGGGGTCACCTTC
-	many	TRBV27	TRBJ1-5	CASSLSGGRQPQHF	TGTGCCAGCAGTTTATCAGGGGGTAGACAGCCCCAGCATTTT
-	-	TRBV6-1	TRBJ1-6	CASGAWGALHF	TGTGCCAGCGGGGCCTGGGGAGCCCTCCACTTT
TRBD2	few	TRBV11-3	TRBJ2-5	CASSLVYSGVRRTQYF	TGTGCCAGCAGCTTAGTTTATAGCGGGGTCCGGCGGACCCAGTACTTC
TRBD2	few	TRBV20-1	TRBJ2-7	CSARRGGGRTYEQYF	TGCAGTGCGAGACGGGGGGGGGGAAGGACCTACGAGCAGTACTTC
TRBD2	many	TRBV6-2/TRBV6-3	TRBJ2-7	CASSYPQAGEQYF	TGTGCCAGCAGTTACCCTCAAGCGGGGGAGCAGTACTTC
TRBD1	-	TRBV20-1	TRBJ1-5	CSARTGRDQPQHF	TGCAGTGCCCGGACAGGTCGCGATCAGCCCCAGCATTTT
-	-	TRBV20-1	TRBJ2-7	CSARDWRQGTAGEQYF	TGCAGTGCTAGAGATTGGCGCCAGGGGACAGCGGGGGAGCAGTACTTC
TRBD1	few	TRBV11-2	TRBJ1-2	CASSLEDRGGYGYTF	TGTGCCAGCAGCTTAGAGGACAGGGGGGGCTATGGCTACACCTTC
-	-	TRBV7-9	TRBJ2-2	CASRRKIPGTANTGELFF	TGTGCCAGCAGACGTAAGATCCCTGGGACGGCGAACACCGGGGAGCTGTTTTTT
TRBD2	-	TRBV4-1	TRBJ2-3	CASSQPQRGLERSTQYF	TGCGCCAGCAGCCAACCTCAGCGGGGACTAGAACGATCTACGCAGTATTTT
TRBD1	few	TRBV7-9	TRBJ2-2	CASSPTGQGAISIGELFF	TGTGCCAGCAGCCCTACCGGACAGGGGGCGATCAGTATCGGGGAGCTGTTTTTT
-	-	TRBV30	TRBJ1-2	CAWSVGGGYYGYTF	TGTGCCTGGAGTGTAGGGGGAGGCTATTATGGCTACACCTTC
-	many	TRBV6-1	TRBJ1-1	CASSVNGGTEAFF	TGTGCCAGCAGTGTCAATGGGGGCACTGAAGCTTTCTTT
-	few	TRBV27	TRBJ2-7	CASSRFGVARGSYEQYF	TGTGCCAGCAGTCGGTTCGGGGTGGCACGGGGCTCCTACGAGCAGTACTTC
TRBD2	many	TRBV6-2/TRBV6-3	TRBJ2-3	CASKGGRPDSTDTQYF	TGTGCCAGCAAGGGCGGGAGGCCGGATTCCACAGATACGCAGTATTTT
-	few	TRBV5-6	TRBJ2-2	CASSLSWSPNTGELFF	TGTGCCAGCAGCTTGTCGTGGAGTCCCAACACCGGGGAGCTGTTTTTT
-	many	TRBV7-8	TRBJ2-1	CASSNRIGNEQFF	TGTGCCAGCAGCAACAGGATAGGCAATGAGCAGTTCTTC
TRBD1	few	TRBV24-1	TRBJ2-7	CATSGTGAYEQYF	TGTGCCACCAGTGGTACAGGGGCCTACGAGCAGTACTTC
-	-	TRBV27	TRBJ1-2	CASSDYRAAYGYTF	TGTGCCAGCAGCGATTATCGGGCCGCGTATGGCTACACCTTC
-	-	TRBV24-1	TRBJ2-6	CATSDLDSSGANVLTF	TGTGCCACCAGTGATTTAGACAGCTCTGGGGCCAACGTCCTGACTTTC
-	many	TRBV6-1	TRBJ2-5	CASSPRRGTETQYF	TGTGCCAGCAGTCCCCGAAGGGGGACGGAGACCCAGTACTTC
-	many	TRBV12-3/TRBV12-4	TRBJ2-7	CASTVGGYEQYF	TGTGCCAGCACTGTGGGTGGCTACGAGCAGTACTTC
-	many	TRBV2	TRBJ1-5	CASSRGVSQPQHF	TGTGCCAGCAGTCGCGGGGTATCGCAGCCCCAGCATTTT
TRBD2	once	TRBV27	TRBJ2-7	CASRLAGVGEQYF	TGTGCCAGCCGACTAGCGGGAGTTGGCGAGCAGTACTTC
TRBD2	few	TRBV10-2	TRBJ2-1	CASTGLAGVGNEQFF	TGCGCCAGCACCGGACTAGCGGGAGTTGGCAATGAGCAGTTCTTC
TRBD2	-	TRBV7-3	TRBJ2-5	CASSLIGGGGETQYF	TGTGCCAGCAGCTTAATTGGCGGGGGTGGGGAGACCCAGTACTTC